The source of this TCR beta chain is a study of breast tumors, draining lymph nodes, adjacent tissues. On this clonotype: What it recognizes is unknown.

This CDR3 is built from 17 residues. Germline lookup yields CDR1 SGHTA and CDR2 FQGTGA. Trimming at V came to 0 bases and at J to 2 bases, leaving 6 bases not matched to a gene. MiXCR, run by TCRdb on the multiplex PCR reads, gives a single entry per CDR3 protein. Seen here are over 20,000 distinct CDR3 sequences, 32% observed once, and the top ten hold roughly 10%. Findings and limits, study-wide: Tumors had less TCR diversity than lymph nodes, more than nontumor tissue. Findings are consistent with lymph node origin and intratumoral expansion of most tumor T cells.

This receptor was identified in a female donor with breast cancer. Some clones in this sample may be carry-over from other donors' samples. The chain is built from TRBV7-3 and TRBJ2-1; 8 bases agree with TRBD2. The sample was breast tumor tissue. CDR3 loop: CASSLTGRAGAYNEQFF. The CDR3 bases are TGTGCCAGCAGCTTAACCGGGAGGGCCGGGGCCTACAATGAGCAGTTCTTC.